The clone carrying this T cell receptor (beta chain) occurred a few times. Its cognate antigen is unknown. Here immunoSEQ multiplex PCR was the method, and the copy in TCRdb shows in-frame clones only, minus some. This table has approximately 460,000 clones, about 89% appearing once. This sample's treatment: around 19 received Ad26.COV2.S at low or high dose, single or two shots; five or six received placebo; per-sample allocation not given. At day 63 after the first vaccine or placebo injection, samples were drawn. In the vaccine, an Ad26 vector expressed the SARS-CoV-2 spike of the Wuhan strain. The record originates from a study of Ad26.COV2.S vaccination and SARS-CoV-2 variants. About the research overall: Dosing was one shot or two shots 56 days apart. The study, taken as a whole, reports: Spike-specific TCR breadth was greater after Ad26.COV2.S than placebo. Estimates derived from TCR breadth and depth analyses may have underestimated total T cell responses.

V dropped 4 bases and J dropped 4 bases, with 8 bases sitting between them. The CDR3 runs 14 residues. The germline V gene has CDR1 SNHLY and CDR2 FYNNEI. The rearrangement uses TRBV2 and TRBJ1-6; D unclear. This TCR was sampled from a person between 18 and 65 years old who received the Ad26.COV2.S COVID-19 vaccine or a placebo. The sample was peripheral blood, taken in a trial of Ad26.COV2.S vaccine versus placebo. This CDR3 is CASSGGLYNSPLHF. In DNA, the CDR3 is TGTGCCAGCAGTGGTGGACTTTATAATTCACCCCTCCACTTT.